A single sample is the source of the 12 T cell receptor beta chains below, sequenced in a study of T-cell memory formation after mild COVID-19. TCRdb redid the calling of the 5' RACE reads with MiXCR, one entry per CDR3 protein. In the table there are 95,000 to 120,000 distinct CDR3 sequences, about 20% of which are singletons. The sequenced sample consisted of PBMCs or a T cell subset sorted from them (not recorded which). These receptors originate from a man in his late teens or twenties who had mild COVID-19 (a few samples of this study predate the infection). Cell type and time point are not known.

V and J are TRBV7-6 and TRBJ2-1, with D possibly TRBD2 on 6 matching bases. The CDR3 totals 15 residues. Germline CDR1 is SGHVS and CDR2 is FNYEAQ. Trimming removed 1 base at V and 8 bases at J, with 15 bases between. The CDR3 region is CASSLGAGLSYEQFF. The CDR3 DNA is TGTGCCAGCAGCTTAGGGGCGGGGTTAAGCTATGAGCAGTTCTTC.

This clonotype was counted only a few times. This chain joins TRBV12-3 or TRBV12-4 and TRBJ2-1; 9 positions agree with TRBD1. The CDR3 covers 14 residues. With 7 bases clipped from V and 6 bases from J, the junction kept 7 bases outside the gene matches. The CDR3 DNA reads as TGTGCCAGCAAAGGGGACAGGGCTTCCAATGAGCAGTTCTTC. Amino acids: CASKGDRASNEQFF.

This clonotype has a handful of counts. The chain links TRBV6-6 to TRBJ2-5; D is unclear. V lost 2 bases to trimming and J lost 1 base, with 8 bases between them. This CDR3 comprises 14 residues. Germline V lookup: CDR1 MNHNY, CDR2 SVGAGI (reference sequence). Written as DNA, the CDR3 is TGTGCCAGCAGTTACCCTACGGTCCAAGAGACCCAGTACTTC. Its translation is CASSYPTVQETQYF.

This clonotype has just a few counts. V usage is TRBV11-2 and J usage is TRBJ2-3, with a possible D match to TRBD1 (6 bases). The germline CDR1 and CDR2 sequences are SGHAT and FQNNGV. This CDR3 spans 14 amino acids. V lost 2 bases to trimming and J lost 4 bases, with 10 bases between them. DNA of the CDR3: TGTGCCAGCAGCTTATACAGGGCAGCAGATACGCAGTATTTT. Amino acids: CASSLYRAADTQYF.

This clonotype was seen more than once but under ten times. At one end the junction does not follow the germline gene, possibly because of a read error. The J gene is TRBJ2-3, the V gene TRBV11-2; D is uncertain. This CDR3 has 12 residues. Germline V lookup: CDR1 SGHAT, CDR2 FQNNGV. CDR3 nucleotides: TGTGCCAGCAGCCTAGAGTCGTATACGCAGTATTTT. Its translation is CASSLESYTQYF.

This sequence joins TRBV6-5 and TRBJ1-2; D unresolved. The CDR3 contains 11 residues. Trimming shortened V by 4 bases and J by 8 bases, and 8 bases separated the two germline ends. Looked up from germline, CDR1 is MNHEY and CDR2 is SVGAGI. The CDR3 nucleotides are TGTGCCAGCAGTTCCACCAGCGGCTACACCTTC. Translated, it gives CASSSTSGYTF.

There are a few counts of this clonotype. In DNA form, the CDR3 reads TGTGCCAGCAGCTTGAAAGGGGACTCCTCCTACGAGCAGTACGTC. This translates into CASSLKGDSSYEQYV. The chain combines TRBV5-4 with TRBJ2-7; possibly TRBD2 for D (6 bases). The V gene lost 1 base and the J gene lost 0 bases, with 11 bases spanning the gap. This CDR3 region has 15 residues. The germline CDR1 and CDR2 sequences are SGHNT and YYREEE (reference sequence).

This clonotype was picked up one time. The rearrangement uses TRBV5-6 and TRBJ1-2; TRBD1 is a possible D gene (6 bases). V lost 2 bases and J 9 bases, leaving 14 bases between the germline ends. Germline V gene data show CDR1 as SGHDT and CDR2 as YYEEEE. CDR3 length equals 13 residues. This CDR3 is CASSLHRARSYTF. CDR3 coding DNA: TGTGCCAGCAGCTTACACAGGGCAAGAAGCTACACCTTC.

The CDR3 reads CASSYPQGAVTDTQYF. The CDR3 DNA reads as TGTGCCAGCAGCTATCCACAGGGGGCAGTCACAGATACGCAGTATTTT. V and J are TRBV7-8 and TRBJ2-3; 9 bases are a match to TRBD1. The germline gives CDR1 SGHVS, CDR2 FQNEAQ. Germline trimming cut 4 bases from V and 2 bases from J; bases unmatched to any gene: 7. The CDR3 loop spans 16 amino acids.

The chain links TRBV4-1 to TRBJ2-7; no firm D call. This CDR3 region has 14 residues. Germline V lookup: CDR1 MGHRA, CDR2 YSYEKL. Trimming removed 2 bases from V and 1 base from J, with 9 bases in between. The CDR3 coding sequence is TGCGCCAGCAGCCAACACACAGCATCCTACGAGCAGTACTTC. This gives the protein CASSQHTASYEQYF.

This clonotype occurred a few times. The V gene is TRBV27, the J gene TRBJ2-1, with D possibly TRBD2 on 6 matching bases. Germline V gene sequence: CDR1 MNHEY, CDR2 SMNVEV (reference sequence). V lost 4 bases and J lost 8, with 6 bases in between. The CDR3 has 11 amino acids. CDR3 DNA: TGTGCCAGCAGTTGGGGGGATGAGCAGTTCTTC. It specifies CASSWGDEQFF.

In its sample, this clonotype was seen many times. The chain is built from TRBV24-1 and TRBJ2-2; 7 bases match TRBD1. V dropped 0 bases and J dropped 3; count of bases not matched to a gene: 0. CDR1 and CDR2 (germline): KGHDR, SFDVKD. The CDR3 is 15 residues long. The CDR3, as DNA: TGTGCCACCAGTGATTTGGACAGGGACACCGGGGAGCTGTTTTTT. As protein: CATSDLDRDTGELFF.